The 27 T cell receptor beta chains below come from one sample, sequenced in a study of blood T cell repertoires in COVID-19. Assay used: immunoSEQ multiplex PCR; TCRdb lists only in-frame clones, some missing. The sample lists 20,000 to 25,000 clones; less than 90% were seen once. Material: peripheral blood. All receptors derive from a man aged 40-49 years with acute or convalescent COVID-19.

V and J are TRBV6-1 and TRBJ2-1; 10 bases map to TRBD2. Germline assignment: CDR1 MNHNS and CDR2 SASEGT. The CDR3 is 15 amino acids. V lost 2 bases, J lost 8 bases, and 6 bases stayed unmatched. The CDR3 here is CASSEQRGGLDEQFF. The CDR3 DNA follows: TGTGCCAGCAGTGAACAGCGGGGGGGGTTAGATGAGCAGTTCTTC.

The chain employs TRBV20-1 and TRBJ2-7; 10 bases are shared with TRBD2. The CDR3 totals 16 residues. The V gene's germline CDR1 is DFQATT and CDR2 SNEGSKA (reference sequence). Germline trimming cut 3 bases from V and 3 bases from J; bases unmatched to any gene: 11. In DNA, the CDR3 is TGCAGTGCTAGTCCCTTTACTAGCGGGGTTGGCTACGAGCAGTACTTC. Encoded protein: CSASPFTSGVGYEQYF.

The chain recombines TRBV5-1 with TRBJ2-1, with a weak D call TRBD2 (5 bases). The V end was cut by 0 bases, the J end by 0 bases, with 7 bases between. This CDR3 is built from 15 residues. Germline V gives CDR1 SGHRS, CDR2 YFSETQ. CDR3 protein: CASSLAGSSYNEQFF. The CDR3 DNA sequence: TGCGCCAGCAGCTTGGCGGGGAGCTCCTACAATGAGCAGTTCTTC.

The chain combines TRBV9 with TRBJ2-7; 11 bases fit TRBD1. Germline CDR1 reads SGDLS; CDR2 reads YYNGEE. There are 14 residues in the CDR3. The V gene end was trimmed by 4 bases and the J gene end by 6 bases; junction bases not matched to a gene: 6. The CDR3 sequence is CASSPRTGGVEQYF. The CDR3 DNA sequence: TGTGCCAGCAGCCCCCGGACAGGGGGCGTCGAGCAGTACTTC.

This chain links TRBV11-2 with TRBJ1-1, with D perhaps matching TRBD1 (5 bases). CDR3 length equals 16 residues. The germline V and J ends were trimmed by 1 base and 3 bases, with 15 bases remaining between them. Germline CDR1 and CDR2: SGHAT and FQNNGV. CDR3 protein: CASSLVGRVRYTEAFF. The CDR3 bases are TGTGCCAGCAGCTTAGTCGGCAGGGTTAGGTACACTGAAGCTTTCTTT.

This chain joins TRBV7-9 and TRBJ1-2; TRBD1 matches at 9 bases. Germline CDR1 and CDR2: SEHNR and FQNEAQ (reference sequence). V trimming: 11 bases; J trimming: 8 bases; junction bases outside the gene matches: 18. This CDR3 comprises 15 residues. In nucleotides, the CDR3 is TGTGCCTCCTATCGCGGGACAGGGCCGATGGAGGGCTACACCTTC. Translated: CASYRGTGPMEGYTF.

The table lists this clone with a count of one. CDR3 nucleotide sequence: TGCGCCAGCAGTGACAGAACTGGAAACACCATATATTTT. It specifies CASSDRTGNTIYF. The chain has TRBV10-1 and TRBJ1-3; D unresolved. From germline, CDR1 is WNHNN and CDR2 SYGVQD (reference sequence). This CDR3 is built from 13 residues. The ends were cut back, 3 bases at V and 2 bases at J, with 5 bases in the middle.

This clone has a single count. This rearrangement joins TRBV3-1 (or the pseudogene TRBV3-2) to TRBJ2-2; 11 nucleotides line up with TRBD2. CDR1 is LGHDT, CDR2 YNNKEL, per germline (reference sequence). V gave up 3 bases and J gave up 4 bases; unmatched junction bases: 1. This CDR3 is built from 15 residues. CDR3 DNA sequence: TGTGCCAGCAGCCAGACTAGCGGGACCACCGGGGAGCTGTTTTTT. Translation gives CASSQTSGTTGELFF.

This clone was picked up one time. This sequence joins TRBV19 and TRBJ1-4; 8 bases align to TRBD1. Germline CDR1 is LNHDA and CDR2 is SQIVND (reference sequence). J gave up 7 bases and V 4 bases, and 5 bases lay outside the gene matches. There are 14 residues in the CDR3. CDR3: CASSTDRDSEKLFF. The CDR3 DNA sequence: TGTGCCAGTAGTACGGACAGGGATAGTGAAAAACTGTTTTTT. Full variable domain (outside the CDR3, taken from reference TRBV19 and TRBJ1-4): DGGITQSPKYLFRKEGQNVTLSCEQNLNHDAMYWYRQDPGQGLRLIYYSQIVNDFQKGDIAEGYSVSREKKESFPLTVTSAQKNPTAFYLCASSTDRDSEKLFFGSGTQLSVL.

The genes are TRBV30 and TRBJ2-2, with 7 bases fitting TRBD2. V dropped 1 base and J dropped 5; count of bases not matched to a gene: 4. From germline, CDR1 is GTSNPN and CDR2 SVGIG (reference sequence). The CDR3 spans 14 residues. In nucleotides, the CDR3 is TGTGCCTGGAGTGGCCATAGCGGGACCGGGGAGCTGTTTTTT. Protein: CAWSGHSGTGELFF.

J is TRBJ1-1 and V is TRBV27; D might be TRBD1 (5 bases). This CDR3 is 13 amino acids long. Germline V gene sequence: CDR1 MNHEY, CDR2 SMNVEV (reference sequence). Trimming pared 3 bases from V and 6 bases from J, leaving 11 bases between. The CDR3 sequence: CASSFGGGSEAFF. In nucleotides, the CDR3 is TGTGCCAGCAGTTTCGGGGGGGGGTCTGAAGCTTTCTTT.

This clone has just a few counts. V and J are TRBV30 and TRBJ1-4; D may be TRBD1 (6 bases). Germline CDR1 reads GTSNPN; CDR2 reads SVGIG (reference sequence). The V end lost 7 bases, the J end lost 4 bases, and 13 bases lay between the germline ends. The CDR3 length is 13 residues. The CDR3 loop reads CALQGGGNEKLFF. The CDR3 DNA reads TGTGCCTTACAGGGTGGTGGTAATGAAAAACTGTTTTTT.

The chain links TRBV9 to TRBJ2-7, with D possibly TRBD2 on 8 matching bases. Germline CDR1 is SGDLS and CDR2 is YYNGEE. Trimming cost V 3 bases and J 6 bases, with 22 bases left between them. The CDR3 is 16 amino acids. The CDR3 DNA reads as TGTGCCAGCAGCGGTTTCGGGACAGCGGGAGAAGTCGAGCAGTACTTC. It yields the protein CASSGFGTAGEVEQYF.

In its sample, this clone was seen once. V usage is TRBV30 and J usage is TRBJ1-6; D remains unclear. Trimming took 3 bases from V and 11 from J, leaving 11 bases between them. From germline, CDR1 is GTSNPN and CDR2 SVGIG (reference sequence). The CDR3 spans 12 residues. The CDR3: CAWRAPGTPLHF. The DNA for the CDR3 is TGTGCCTGGAGGGCTCCGGGAACACCCCTCCACTTT.

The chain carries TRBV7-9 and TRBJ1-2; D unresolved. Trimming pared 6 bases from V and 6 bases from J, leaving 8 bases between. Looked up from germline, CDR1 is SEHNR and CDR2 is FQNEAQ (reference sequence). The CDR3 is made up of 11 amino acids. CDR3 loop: CASRDIHGYTF. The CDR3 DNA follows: TGTGCCAGCAGAGACATCCATGGCTACACCTTC.

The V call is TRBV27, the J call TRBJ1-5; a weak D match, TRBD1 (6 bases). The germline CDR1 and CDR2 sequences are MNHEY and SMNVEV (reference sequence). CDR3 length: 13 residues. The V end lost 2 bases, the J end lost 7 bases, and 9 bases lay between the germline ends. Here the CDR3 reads CASSLRGGQPQHF. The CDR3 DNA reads TGTGCCAGCAGTTTACGGGGGGGCCAGCCCCAGCATTTT.

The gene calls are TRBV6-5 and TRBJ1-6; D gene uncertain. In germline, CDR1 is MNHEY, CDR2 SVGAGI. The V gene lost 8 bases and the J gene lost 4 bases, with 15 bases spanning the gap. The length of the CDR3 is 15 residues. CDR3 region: CASVQAGLYNSPLHF. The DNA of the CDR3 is TGTGCCAGCGTCCAGGCCGGCCTTTATAATTCACCCCTCCACTTT.

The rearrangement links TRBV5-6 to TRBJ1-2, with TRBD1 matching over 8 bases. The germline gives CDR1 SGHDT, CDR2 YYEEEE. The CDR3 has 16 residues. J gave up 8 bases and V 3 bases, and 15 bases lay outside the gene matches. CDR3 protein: CASSSYTGTGVFGYTF. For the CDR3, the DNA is TGTGCCAGCAGCTCCTATACCGGGACAGGAGTCTTCGGCTACACCTTC. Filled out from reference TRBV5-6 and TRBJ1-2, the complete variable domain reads DAGVTQSPTHLIKTRGQQVTLRCSPKSGHDTVSWYQQALGQGPQFIFQYYEEEERQRGNFPDRFSGHQFPNYSSELNVNALLLGDSALYLCASSSYTGTGVFGYTFGSGTRLTVV.

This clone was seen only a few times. DNA of the CDR3: TGTGCCAGCTCTGAGCGCCGCAACTACGAGCAGTACTTC. Encoded protein: CASSERRNYEQYF. The chain uses TRBV6-5 and TRBJ2-7; D gene unclear. Trimming stripped 8 bases from V and 3 bases from J, with 14 bases between. CDR1 and CDR2 (germline): MNHEY, SVGAGI. The CDR3 consists of 13 residues.

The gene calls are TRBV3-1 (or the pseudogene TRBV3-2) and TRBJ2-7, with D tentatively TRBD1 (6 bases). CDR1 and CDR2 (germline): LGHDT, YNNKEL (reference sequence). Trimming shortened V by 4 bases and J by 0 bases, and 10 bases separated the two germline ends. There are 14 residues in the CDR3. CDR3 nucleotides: TGTGCCAGCAGCCTTTCGGACAGCTCCTACGAGCAGTACTTC. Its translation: CASSLSDSSYEQYF.

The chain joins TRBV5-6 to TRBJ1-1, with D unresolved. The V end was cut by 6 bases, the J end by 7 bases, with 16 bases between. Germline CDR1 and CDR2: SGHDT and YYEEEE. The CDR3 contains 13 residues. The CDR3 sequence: CASNNRGQFEAFF. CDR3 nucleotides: TGTGCCAGCAACAACCGAGGGCAGTTTGAAGCTTTCTTT. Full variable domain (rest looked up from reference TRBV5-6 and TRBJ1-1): DAGVTQSPTHLIKTRGQQVTLRCSPKSGHDTVSWYQQALGQGPQFIFQYYEEEERQRGNFPDRFSGHQFPNYSSELNVNALLLGDSALYLCASNNRGQFEAFFGQGTRLTVV.

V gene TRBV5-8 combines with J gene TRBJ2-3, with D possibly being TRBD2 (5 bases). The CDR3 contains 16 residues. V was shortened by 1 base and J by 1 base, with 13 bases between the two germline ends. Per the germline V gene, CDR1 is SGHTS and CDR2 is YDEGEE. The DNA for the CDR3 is TGTGCCAGCAGCTTGTGGTTGTTCGGGGGCACAGATACGCAGTATTTT. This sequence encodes CASSLWLFGGTDTQYF.

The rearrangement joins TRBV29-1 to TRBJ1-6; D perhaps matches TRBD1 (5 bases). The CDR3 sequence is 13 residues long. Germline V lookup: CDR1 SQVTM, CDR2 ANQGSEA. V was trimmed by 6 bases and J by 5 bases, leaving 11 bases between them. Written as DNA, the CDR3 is TGCAGCGTGCGACAGCAGGATAATTCACCCCTCCACTTT. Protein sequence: CSVRQQDNSPLHF.

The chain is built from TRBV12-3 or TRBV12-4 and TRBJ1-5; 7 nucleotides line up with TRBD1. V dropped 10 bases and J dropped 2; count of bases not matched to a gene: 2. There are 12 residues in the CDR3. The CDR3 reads CATGQGNQPQHF. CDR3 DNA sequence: TGTGCCACAGGACAGGGCAATCAGCCCCAGCATTTT.

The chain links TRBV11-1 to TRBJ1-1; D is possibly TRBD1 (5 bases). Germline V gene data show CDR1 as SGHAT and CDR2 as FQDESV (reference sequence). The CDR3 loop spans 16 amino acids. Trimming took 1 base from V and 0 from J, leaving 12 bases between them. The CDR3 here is CASSLGMGGMNTEAFF. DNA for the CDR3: TGTGCCAGCAGCTTAGGAATGGGGGGGATGAACACTGAAGCTTTCTTT.

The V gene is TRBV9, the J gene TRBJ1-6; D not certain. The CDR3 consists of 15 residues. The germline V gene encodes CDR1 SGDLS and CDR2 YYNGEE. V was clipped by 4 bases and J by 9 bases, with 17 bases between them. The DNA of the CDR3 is TGTGCCAGCAGCCCACAAACAGAAGGCGCTTCACCCCTCCACTTT. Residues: CASSPQTEGASPLHF.

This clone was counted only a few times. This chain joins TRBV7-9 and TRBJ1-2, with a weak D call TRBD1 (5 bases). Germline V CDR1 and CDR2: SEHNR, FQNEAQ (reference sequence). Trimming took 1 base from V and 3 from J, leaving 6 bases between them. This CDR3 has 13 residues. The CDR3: CASSLVGDYGYTF. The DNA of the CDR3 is TGTGCCAGCAGCTTAGTAGGGGACTATGGCTACACCTTC.